A single sample gave rise to the 15 T cell receptor beta chains below, sequenced in a study of blood T cell repertoires in COVID-19. Clones were sequenced by immunoSEQ multiplex PCR, and TCRdb holds only the in-frame ones, with some missing. The sample carries some 230,000 clones, approximately 82% recorded once. Sequenced material: PBMCs or T cells enriched from blood (not recorded which). The receptors stem from a man aged 35 to 55 who had recovered from COVID-19.

The chain is built from TRBV5-1 and TRBJ2-3, with TRBD2 matching over 8 bases. Germline V lookup: CDR1 SGHRS, CDR2 YFSETQ. The CDR3 spans 16 residues. Trimming cost V 3 bases and J 0 bases; bases outside gene matches: 6. The CDR3 DNA reads TGCGCCAGCAGCTCATCCAGCGGGGGCAGCACAGATACGCAGTATTTT. Its translation is CASSSSSGGSTDTQYF.

The chain combines TRBV27 with TRBJ1-4; tentative D call: TRBD1 (6 bases). The CDR3 is 15 amino acids. The germline V gene has CDR1 MNHEY and CDR2 SMNVEV (reference sequence). Trimming cost V 3 bases and J 5 bases, with 13 bases left between them. CDR3 bases: TGTGCCAGCAGTTTTCTCGGACAGCGGAATGAAAAACTGTTTTTT. It encodes CASSFLGQRNEKLFF.

This clone has more than one count but fewer than ten. The chain links TRBV7-3 to TRBJ2-2; possibly TRBD1 for D (5 bases). V shed 5 bases and J shed 5 bases, with 12 bases lying between them. The germline V gene has CDR1 SGHTA and CDR2 FQGTGA. The CDR3 extends over 14 amino acids. The DNA of the CDR3 is TGTGCCAGCAGCCTTATCAGGGAAACCGGGGAGCTGTTTTTT. The encoded protein is CASSLIRETGELFF.

This chain links TRBV19 with TRBJ2-4; the match to TRBD2 covers 13 bases. CDR1 is LNHDA, CDR2 SQIVND, per germline (reference sequence). This CDR3 has 13 residues. The J segment lost 8 bases and the V segment lost 8 bases, leaving 3 bases of the junction unmatched. CDR3 nucleotide sequence: TGTGCCAGTCGGACTAGCGGGAGTGACATTCAGTACTTC. It codes for CASRTSGSDIQYF.

This clone was found once. The J gene is TRBJ2-7, the V gene TRBV28; 9 nucleotides match TRBD2. Trimming at V came to 6 bases and at J to 2 bases, leaving 8 bases not matched to a gene. There are 15 residues in the CDR3. Per germline, CDR1 MDHEN and CDR2 SYDVKM. CDR3 nucleotide sequence: TGTGCCAGCAGCCCCCGGACTAGCGTTCCCTACGAGCAGTACTTC. Translating it yields CASSPRTSVPYEQYF.

This chain uses TRBV11-1 with TRBJ2-1; 7 nucleotides agree with TRBD1. Germline assignment: CDR1 SGHAT and CDR2 FQDESV (reference sequence). V shed 5 bases and J 5 bases; nucleotides not matched to a gene: 9. CDR3 length: 15 residues. The CDR3 region is CASSLRTGSNNEQFF. For the CDR3, the DNA is TGTGCCAGCAGCCTCCGGACAGGATCTAACAATGAGCAGTTCTTC.

Concerning this clone: The junction differs from germline at one of its ends, possibly a read error. V gene TRBV27 combines with J gene TRBJ1-6; D ambiguous. Germline CDR1 MNHEY, CDR2 SMNVEV (reference sequence). The CDR3 totals 14 residues. CDR3 amino acids: CASSPDFSNSPLHF. The DNA for the CDR3 is TGTGCGAGCAGCCCGGACTTTTCCAATTCACCCCTCCACTTT.

The chain carries TRBV28 and TRBJ2-5; D gene uncertain. Trimming removed 1 base from V and 1 base from J, with 4 bases in between. CDR1 MDHEN and CDR2 SYDVKM come from the germline V gene. This CDR3 has 13 residues. CDR3 in DNA: TGTGCCAGCAGTTTATCAGGCCAAGAGACCCAGTACTTC. Amino acid sequence: CASSLSGQETQYF.

This chain uses TRBV7-3 with TRBJ1-6; 7 bases are a match to TRBD1. The CDR3 is made up of 15 amino acids. V gave up 2 bases and J gave up 10 bases; unmatched junction bases: 8. CDR1 is SGHTA and CDR2 is FQGTGA in the germline V gene. The CDR3 loop is CASSLARQGLSPLHF. In nucleotides, the CDR3 is TGTGCCAGCAGCTTAGCCCGACAGGGTTTGTCACCCCTCCACTTT.

The V and J genes are TRBV2 and TRBJ1-6, with 7 bases fitting TRBD1. From germline, CDR1 is SNHLY and CDR2 FYNNEI. The V and J ends lost 4 bases and 16 bases, in that order; junction bases with no gene match: 4. The CDR3 runs to 11 residues. The CDR3 is CASSVRDRLHF. Here the CDR3 DNA reads TGTGCCAGCAGTGTCCGGGACAGACTCCACTTT.

V gene TRBV28 combines with J gene TRBJ2-3, with D tentatively TRBD1 (5 bases). Germline CDR1 MDHEN, CDR2 SYDVKM. The CDR3 sequence is 13 residues long. V was cut by 7 bases and J by 1 base, with 9 bases left in between. The CDR3 coding sequence is TGTGCCAGCACAAAAGGGGGCACAGATACGCAGTATTTT. Translating it yields CASTKGGTDTQYF.

The chain is built from TRBV7-2 and TRBJ1-5, with D perhaps TRBD1 (5 bases). The CDR3 is made up of 15 amino acids. CDR1 and CDR2 from the germline V gene are SGHTA and FQGNSA. Trimming cost V 3 bases and J 2 bases, with 11 bases left between them. CDR3 bases: TGTGCCAGCAGCTTCGCAGGGCATGGCAATCAGCCCCAGCATTTT. Its translation: CASSFAGHGNQPQHF. Together with reference TRBV7-2 and TRBJ1-5, the CDR3 gives the full variable domain: GAGVSQSPSNKVTEKGKDVELRCDPISGHTALYWYRQSLGQGLEFLIYFQGNSAPDKSGLPSDRFSAERTGGSVSTLTIQRTQQEDSAVYLCASSFAGHGNQPQHFGDGTRLSIL.

The V call is TRBV19, the J call TRBJ1-6; no clear D. The CDR3 covers 14 residues. Germline V lookup: CDR1 LNHDA, CDR2 SQIVND (reference sequence). The V and J ends lost 5 bases and 7 bases respectively, with 12 bases between them. The CDR3 sequence: CASSSGGINSPLHF. CDR3 coding DNA: TGTGCCAGTAGTTCTGGAGGGATAAATTCACCCCTCCACTTT. Full variable domain (missing parts from reference TRBV19 and TRBJ1-6): DGGITQSPKYLFRKEGQNVTLSCEQNLNHDAMYWYRQDPGQGLRLIYYSQIVNDFQKGDIAEGYSVSREKKESFPLTVTSAQKNPTAFYLCASSSGGINSPLHFGNGTRLTVT.

The chain joins TRBV28 to TRBJ2-7; D is possibly TRBD2 (5 bases). The CDR3 totals 15 residues. Germline CDR1 and CDR2: MDHEN and SYDVKM. V was cut by 1 base and J by 8 bases, with 18 bases left in between. The CDR3 DNA sequence: TGTGCCAGCAGTTTATCGACTATCGGGGAGACCAAGCAGTACTTC. Residues: CASSLSTIGETKQYF.

The rearrangement links TRBV5-1 to TRBJ1-2; D is possibly TRBD1 (6 bases). Trimming removed 3 bases at V and 4 bases at J, with 25 bases between. Germline CDR1 SGHRS, CDR2 YFSETQ. The length of the CDR3 is 18 residues. The CDR3 DNA sequence: TGCGCCAGCAGCTCCACCCCCCCCGGACAGCCTCTCTCCTATGGCTACACCTTC. Translating it yields CASSSTPPGQPLSYGYTF.